This T cell receptor (beta chain) emerged from a study of early T cells in non-severe SARS-CoV-2 infection. For the study at large: The chains were unpaired, and the sequenced material was bulk RNA from unsorted whole blood. Findings and limits, study-wide: VDJdb-based matching was biased toward anti-spike CD8 responses and missed private and CD4 specificities.

This clonotype was recorded a few times. Its antigen is unidentified. This CDR3 spans 17 amino acids. Between the trimmed V and J ends, which lost 3 bases and 2 bases, there was a span of 18 bases. Individual cDNA molecules received unique molecular identifiers. TCRdb used MiXCR to reprocess the 5' RACE reads, holding one entry per CDR3 protein. The repertoire holds tens of thousands of distinct CDR3 sequences, with about an eighth as singletons. The receptor's source is an adult who was a healthcare worker with PCR-confirmed SARS-CoV-2 infection or an uninfected control (not recorded which). The chain has TRBV12-3 or TRBV12-4 and TRBJ2-3; possibly TRBD1 for D (6 bases). Source material: whole blood. CDR3 DNA sequence: TGTGCCAGCAGTTTGAAGCTAGGACAGACTAACACAGATACGCAGTATTTT. Translating gives CASSLKLGQTNTDTQYF.